The 32 T cell receptor beta chains below all came from one sample that was sequenced in a study of T cells and Merkel cell carcinoma outcomes. Here immunoSEQ multiplex PCR was the method, and the copy in TCRdb shows in-frame clones only, minus some. Among under 20,000 clones listed, around 87% were seen once. The sequencing sample was made of tumor tissue from Merkel cell carcinoma. The receptors shown here come from a human donor with Merkel cell carcinoma.

This chain links TRBV5-1 with TRBJ2-1; TRBD1 matches at 8 bases. Germline V gene sequence: CDR1 SGHRS, CDR2 YFSETQ. The trim removed 0 bases at V and 8 bases at J, leaving 7 bases unmatched. The CDR3 has 15 residues. The CDR3 sequence: CASSLGGQARDEQFF. CDR3 coding DNA: TGCGCCAGCAGCTTGGGGGGACAGGCCCGCGATGAGCAGTTCTTC.

This sequence joins TRBV7-2 and TRBJ1-2, with D uncertain. CDR3 size: 15 residues. Germline V lookup: CDR1 SGHTA, CDR2 FQGNSA. Trimming took off 5 bases at V and 4 bases at J, with 17 bases between the two ends. The CDR3 loop reads CASSVPLWAGYGYTF. The CDR3 DNA follows: TGTGCCAGCAGCGTCCCCCTGTGGGCCGGCTATGGCTACACCTTC. The variable domain in full, with the rest retrieved from reference TRBV7-2 and TRBJ1-2, is GAGVSQSPSNKVTEKGKDVELRCDPISGHTALYWYRQSLGQGLEFLIYFQGNSAPDKSGLPSDRFSAERTGGSVSTLTIQRTQQEDSAVYLCASSVPLWAGYGYTFGSGTRLTVV.

This clone was observed once. Germline and junction disagree at one end, which may indicate a read error. The chain is built from TRBV11-2 and TRBJ1-1; no firm D call. The germline gives CDR1 SGHAT, CDR2 FQNNGV. The CDR3 totals 12 residues. The CDR3 nucleotides read TGTGCCAGCAGCTTAGGGGGAGGTAAAGCTTGCTTT. Translation gives CASSLGGGKACF.

Only one count was recorded for this clone. The rearrangement uses TRBV12-5 and TRBJ2-7; D gene ambiguous. V was pared by 2 bases and J by 6 bases, with 11 bases between. CDR3 size: 13 residues. CDR1 and CDR2 (germline): LGHNT, FRNRAP. CDR3 in amino acids: CASGLFQAGEQYF. DNA for the CDR3: TGTGCTAGTGGTTTGTTCCAAGCAGGCGAGCAGTACTTC.

The CDR3 sequence: CASSQDSLGSYNEQFF. In nucleotides, the CDR3 is TGTGCCAGCAGCCAAGATAGCCTAGGCTCCTACAATGAGCAGTTCTTC. The chain carries TRBV14 and TRBJ2-1; D unresolved. CDR1 is SGHDN and CDR2 is FVKESK in the germline V gene. There are 16 residues in the CDR3. The V end was cut by 0 bases, the J end by 0 bases, with 9 bases between.

V gene TRBV11-1 combines with J gene TRBJ1-1; D is unclear. Trimming pared 3 bases from V and 6 bases from J, leaving 8 bases between. The CDR3 runs to 12 residues. In germline, CDR1 is SGHAT, CDR2 FQDESV (reference sequence). In DNA form, the CDR3 reads TGTGCCAGCAGCTTTTTAGGTGCTGAAGCTTTCTTT. Protein: CASSFLGAEAFF.

This rearrangement joins TRBV9 to TRBJ2-3, with D unresolved. CDR1 is SGDLS and CDR2 is YYNGEE in the germline V gene. The CDR3 totals 15 residues. V was cut by 0 bases and J by 3 bases, with 11 bases left in between. CDR3 nucleotide sequence: TGTGCCAGCAGCGTAGCGGTGGGAAGGACAGATACGCAGTATTTT. Translated, it gives CASSVAVGRTDTQYF.

The chain carries TRBV25-1 and TRBJ1-4; D is unclear. Trimming shortened V by 2 bases and J by 7 bases, and 11 bases separated the two germline ends. CDR1 MGHDK and CDR2 SYGVNS come from the germline V gene. This CDR3 contains 14 residues. The CDR3 loop reads CASSEAGSGEKLFF. The CDR3 DNA follows: TGTGCCAGCAGTGAAGCCGGGAGTGGTGAAAAACTGTTTTTT.

The rearrangement uses TRBV5-1 and TRBJ2-3; 12 positions agree with TRBD2. Trimming cost V 4 bases and J 4 bases; bases outside gene matches: 13. Germline-derived CDR1 and CDR2 are SGHRS and YFSETQ. This CDR3 comprises 18 residues. The CDR3 DNA reads as TGCGCCAGCAGCACCACACGGACTAGCGGGAAAGGAGCAGATACGCAGTATTTT. This sequence encodes CASSTTRTSGKGADTQYF.

This chain uses TRBV7-6 with TRBJ1-4; D is uncertain. The CDR3 has 16 residues. Germline V gene sequence: CDR1 SGHVS, CDR2 FNYEAQ. V was shortened by 1 base and J by 8 bases, with 17 bases between the two germline ends. Written as DNA, the CDR3 is TGTGCCAGCAGCTTAGGCCGGGAGCCGGGCCGGGAAAAACTGTTTTTT. Translation: CASSLGREPGREKLFF.

The genes are TRBV6-1 and TRBJ1-5, with D maybe TRBD1 (5 bases). CDR3 length equals 17 residues. V lost 1 base, J lost 3 bases, and 16 bases lay in between. Germline loops: CDR1 MNHNS, CDR2 SASEGT. CDR3 nucleotide sequence: TGTGCCAGCAGTGAAGATGGGTGGGGGGGGAACAATCAGCCCCAGCATTTT. Translated: CASSEDGWGGNNQPQHF.

The J gene is TRBJ2-7, the V gene TRBV11-2, with 7 bases aligning to TRBD2. The J segment lost 3 bases and the V segment lost 6 bases, leaving 11 bases of the junction unmatched. CDR3 length: 15 residues. CDR1 and CDR2 (germline): SGHAT, FQNNGV. The CDR3 sequence: CASSPPGTTYYEQYF. DNA for the CDR3: TGTGCCAGCAGTCCTCCCGGGACTACGTACTACGAGCAGTACTTC.

V is TRBV6-4 and J is TRBJ2-7; 7 bases are a match to TRBD1. Losses at the gene ends were 6 bases for V and 2 bases for J; bases not matched to a gene: 7. The CDR3 totals 14 residues. CDR1 and CDR2 from the germline V gene are MRHNA and SNTAGT. The CDR3 DNA reads TGTGCCAGCAGCCTCCGGGACAGCGCCTACGAGCAGTACTTC. Its translation is CASSLRDSAYEQYF.

The chain couples TRBV20-1 to TRBJ2-1; no firm D call. This CDR3 has 11 amino acids. Trimming pared 1 base from V and 7 bases from J, leaving 5 bases between. The germline V gene has CDR1 DFQATT and CDR2 SNEGSKA (reference sequence). This CDR3 reads CSARVQNEQFF. The CDR3 region has the DNA TGCAGTGCTAGAGTCCAGAATGAGCAGTTCTTC.

This chain uses TRBV28 with TRBJ2-7; 13 nucleotides line up with TRBD2. This CDR3 spans 16 amino acids. Per germline, CDR1 MDHEN and CDR2 SYDVKM. V was clipped by 5 bases and J by 6 bases; unmatched bases: 10. CDR3 amino acids: CASSARIGTSGTEQYF. CDR3 bases: TGTGCCAGCAGTGCACGTATCGGGACTAGCGGGACCGAGCAGTACTTC.

This chain uses TRBV6-4 with TRBJ2-1; the match to TRBD2 covers 11 bases. This CDR3 comprises 14 residues. The germline V gene encodes CDR1 MRHNA and CDR2 SNTAGT. V shed 6 bases and J 7 bases; nucleotides not matched to a gene: 5. The CDR3 here is CASRRTSGSNEQFF. The CDR3 region has the DNA TGTGCCAGCAGGAGGACTAGCGGGTCAAATGAGCAGTTCTTC.

The chain joins TRBV6-6 to TRBJ2-3; 7 nucleotides align to TRBD1. The CDR3 has 15 residues. Looked up from germline, CDR1 is MNHNY and CDR2 is SVGAGI (reference sequence). V shed 6 bases, J shed 0 bases, and the junction held 6 bases outside the gene matches. CDR3 residues: CASRIEGASTDTQYF. In DNA form, the CDR3 reads TGTGCCAGCAGGATCGAGGGGGCCAGCACAGATACGCAGTATTTT.

The chain combines TRBV9 with TRBJ1-5; TRBD1 is a possible D gene (6 bases). CDR1 is SGDLS and CDR2 is YYNGEE in the germline V gene. V was cut by 0 bases and J by 3 bases, with 10 bases left in between. This CDR3 region has 15 residues. The CDR3 loop reads CASSVAGALNQPQHF. CDR3 DNA: TGTGCCAGCAGCGTAGCAGGGGCCCTCAATCAGCCCCAGCATTTT.

This chain links TRBV28 with TRBJ2-1, with D possibly matching TRBD1 (5 bases). The V end was cut by 6 bases, the J end by 7 bases, with 13 bases between. Germline CDR1 MDHEN, CDR2 SYDVKM. The CDR3 extends over 13 amino acids. The CDR3 region is CASRTSGQNEQFF. The CDR3 region has the DNA TGTGCCAGCAGGACGTCAGGGCAGAATGAGCAGTTCTTC.

V is TRBV2 and J is TRBJ1-1; 12 bases agree with TRBD1. Looked up from germline, CDR1 is SNHLY and CDR2 is FYNNEI. This CDR3 spans 14 amino acids. V dropped 6 bases and J dropped 5; count of bases not matched to a gene: 4. CDR3 amino acids: CASRGQGAGTEAFF. The CDR3 DNA is TGTGCCAGCAGGGGACAGGGGGCAGGGACTGAAGCTTTCTTT.

The gene calls are TRBV6-1 and TRBJ1-3; D gene uncertain. V dropped 0 bases and J dropped 2 bases, with 14 bases sitting between them. CDR1 MNHNS and CDR2 SASEGT come from the germline V gene. The CDR3 extends over 17 amino acids. CDR3: CASSEADGNLAGNTIYF. DNA of the CDR3: TGTGCCAGCAGTGAAGCGGACGGGAATCTCGCTGGAAACACCATATATTTT.

The V call is TRBV6-5, the J call TRBJ2-7, with D tentatively TRBD1 or TRBD2 (5 bases each). The ends were cut back, 6 bases at V and 3 bases at J, with 12 bases in the middle. The CDR3 runs 13 residues. From germline, CDR1 is MNHEY and CDR2 SVGAGI. CDR3 region: CASSRRDLYEQYF. Written as DNA, the CDR3 is TGTGCCAGCAGCCGCCGGGACCTCTACGAGCAGTACTTC.

The chain joins TRBV7-3 to TRBJ2-2, with 8 bases that match TRBD2. CDR3 size: 13 residues. V lost 5 bases and J lost 9; bases outside the gene matches: 5. CDR1 and CDR2 from the germline V gene are SGHTA and FQGTGA. The CDR3 is CASSPAGERELFF. The CDR3, as DNA: TGTGCCAGCAGCCCAGCGGGAGAACGGGAGCTGTTTTTT.

Here the CDR3 reads CSVDKTGNDGYTF. In DNA, the CDR3 is TGCAGCGTTGATAAAACAGGGAATGATGGCTACACCTTC. This chain links TRBV29-1 with TRBJ1-2; tentative D call: TRBD1 (6 bases). Germline values: CDR1 SQVTM, CDR2 ANQGSEA. The germline V and J ends were trimmed by 3 bases and 6 bases, with 14 bases remaining between them. This CDR3 is 13 amino acids long.

To note about this clone: At one boundary the junction diverges from the germline segment, which might be a read error. V is TRBV27 and J is TRBJ1-1; D may be TRBD1 (6 bases). The CDR3 runs to 15 residues. CDR1 and CDR2 (germline): MNHEY, SMNVEV (reference sequence). This CDR3 is CASSLRGRGGTEACF. The CDR3 DNA reads TGTGCCAGCAGTTTAAGAGGCAGGGGAGGGACTGAAGCTTGCTTT.

This clone was found once. The V call is TRBV5-1, the J call TRBJ1-3; 7 bases fit TRBD1. Germline CDR1 is SGHRS and CDR2 is YFSETQ. J was trimmed by 0 bases and V by 1 base; bases with no gene match: 1. The CDR3 has 15 amino acids. This CDR3 reads CASSLRTGSGNTIYF. The CDR3 bases are TGCGCCAGCAGCTTGAGGACAGGCTCTGGAAACACCATATATTTT.

This clone was picked up one time. The rearrangement uses TRBV28 and TRBJ1-5; unclear D gene. The V end was cut by 5 bases, the J end by 4 bases, with 21 bases between. Germline CDR1 and CDR2: MDHEN and SYDVKM. This CDR3 contains 17 residues. The CDR3 sequence: CASSPFNYGDRNQPQHF. In DNA form, the CDR3 reads TGTGCCAGCAGTCCCTTCAACTATGGGGATCGGAATCAGCCCCAGCATTTT.

The chain couples TRBV5-4 to TRBJ1-2; perhaps TRBD1 as D (5 bases). CDR1 and CDR2 from the germline V gene are SGHNT and YYREEE (reference sequence). The V and J ends lost 0 bases and 0 bases respectively, with 9 bases between them. The CDR3 is 15 amino acids. CDR3 protein: CASSLDAGSNYGYTF. In DNA form, the CDR3 reads TGTGCCAGCAGCTTGGATGCAGGGTCTAACTATGGCTACACCTTC.

V usage is TRBV5-1 and J usage is TRBJ2-7; 8 positions agree with TRBD1. In germline, CDR1 is SGHRS, CDR2 YFSETQ. V shed 4 bases, J shed 0 bases, and the junction held 6 bases outside the gene matches. CDR3 length equals 15 residues. The CDR3 loop reads CASSTGQAISYEQYF. The CDR3, as DNA: TGCGCCAGCAGCACGGGACAGGCTATCTCCTACGAGCAGTACTTC.

J is TRBJ2-1 and V is TRBV19; the match to TRBD1 covers 7 bases. In germline, CDR1 is LNHDA, CDR2 SQIVND (reference sequence). V lost 6 bases and J lost 7; bases outside the gene matches: 9. There are 14 residues in the CDR3. As DNA, the CDR3 is TGTGCCAGTAGCCAAGGGGACAGTCGGAATGAGCAGTTCTTC. This codes for CASSQGDSRNEQFF. Combining the CDR3 with reference TRBV19 and TRBJ2-1 gives the whole variable domain DGGITQSPKYLFRKEGQNVTLSCEQNLNHDAMYWYRQDPGQGLRLIYYSQIVNDFQKGDIAEGYSVSREKKESFPLTVTSAQKNPTAFYLCASSQGDSRNEQFFGPGTRLTVL.

The rearrangement links TRBV27 to TRBJ2-1; the match to TRBD1 covers 8 bases. The trim removed 7 bases at V and 7 bases at J, leaving 12 bases unmatched. Germline CDR1 reads MNHEY; CDR2 reads SMNVEV (reference sequence). This CDR3 comprises 15 residues. CDR3 bases: TGTGCCAGCACCTACGATGACAGGGGTCTGAATGAGCAGTTCTTC. Residues: CASTYDDRGLNEQFF.

The V and J genes are TRBV18 and TRBJ1-5; no firm D call. Germline CDR1 and CDR2: KGHSH and LQKENI. There are 13 residues in the CDR3. V shed 1 base and J shed 4 bases, with 5 bases lying between them. CDR3 sequence reads: CASSPRNNQPQHF. The CDR3, as DNA: TGTGCCAGCTCACCACGGAATAATCAGCCCCAGCATTTT.